The 2 T cell receptor beta chains in this list originate from one sample, sequenced in a study of CD8 T cells in ankylosing spondylitis. One entry per CDR3 protein results from TCRdb running MiXCR on the 5' RACE reads. Here the sample spans some 130,000 distinct CDR3 sequences, roughly 13% being singletons. Specimen: blood, either unsorted or a sorted T cell fraction (not recorded which). These receptors all come from a female donor with ankylosing spondylitis or in good health (not recorded which).

The rearrangement links TRBV21-1 to TRBJ2-1; TRBD1 is taken as the D call from the table, unchecked against the DNA. TRBV21-1 is a pseudogene segment. The CDR3 length is 15 residues. The CDR3 reads CASSKDRGLNNEQFF. The CDR3 DNA reads TGTGCCAGCAGCAAAGACAGGGGCTTAAACAATGAGCAGTTCTTC.

This clonotype was detected many times. The CDR3 region has the DNA TGTGCCAGCAGAGTGACAGGGAGTACTGAAGCTTTCTTT. Protein sequence: CASRVTGSTEAFF. This chain links TRBV12-3 or TRBV12-4 with TRBJ1-1; 7 nucleotides align to TRBD1. The CDR3 is 13 amino acids. V trimming: 6 bases; J trimming: 5 bases; junction bases outside the gene matches: 6.